A single sample gave rise to the 21 T cell receptor beta chains below, sequenced in a study of human T cells and chemical hapten exposure. As to time point: pre-sensitization, week 0. The treatment is: therapeutic diphenylcyclopropenone sensitization with weekly scalp DPC. TCRdb analysed the RACE reads with MiXCR anew, one entry per CDR3 protein. The sample carries 60,000 to 75,000 distinct CDR3 sequences, roughly 6.7% recorded once. Specimen: whole blood, collected in connection with sensitization to the hapten diphenylcyclopropenone (DPC). Receptor source: a woman aged 30 to 39 with alopecia areata. Some clones in this sample may be carry-over from other donors' samples.

Many counts were recorded for this clonotype. This rearrangement joins TRBV7-2 to TRBJ2-3; D is perhaps TRBD1 (6 bases). Deletions cut 6 bases from V and 4 bases from J, with 17 bases between. This CDR3 region has 15 residues. Looked up from germline, CDR1 is SGHTA and CDR2 is FQGNSA. In DNA form, the CDR3 reads TGTGCCAGCAGTCCGCAAGGGGGTCGGTCAGATACGCAGTATTTT. Amino acid sequence: CASSPQGGRSDTQYF.

This clonotype was observed at least ten times. This sequence joins TRBV7-9 and TRBJ1-1; D remains ambiguous. CDR3 length: 12 residues. The V gene lost 5 bases and the J gene lost 6 bases, with 10 bases spanning the gap. Per germline, CDR1 SEHNR and CDR2 FQNEAQ (reference sequence). The CDR3 DNA reads as TGTGCCAGCAGCCGAGGAGCCTCTGAAGCTTTCTTT. Its translation is CASSRGASEAFF.

Details on this clonotype: An end of the junction differs from the germline gene, which may be a read error. The V gene is TRBV12-3 or TRBV12-4, the J gene TRBJ1-2; possibly TRBD1 for D (5 bases). The CDR3 is 15 residues long. The CDR3 loop reads CASSLGSTWGYDYTF. In nucleotides, the CDR3 is TGTGCCAGCAGTTTAGGGTCAACATGGGGCTATGACTACACCTTC.

In this sample, this clonotype turned up many times. The chain joins TRBV7-2 to TRBJ2-1, with 8 bases that match TRBD2. The CDR3 length is 17 residues. The germline gives CDR1 SGHTA, CDR2 FQGNSA. With V trimmed by 2 bases and J by 0 bases, 6 bases remained unmatched. CDR3 protein: CASSLLPSGSSYNEQFF. DNA for the CDR3: TGTGCCAGCAGCTTACTCCCCAGCGGGAGCTCCTACAATGAGCAGTTCTTC.

There are many counts of this clonotype. V usage is TRBV20-1 and J usage is TRBJ1-6; perhaps TRBD1 as D (5 bases). The germline gives CDR1 DFQATT, CDR2 SNEGSKA (reference sequence). V was shortened by 0 bases and J by 10 bases, with 13 bases between the two germline ends. CDR3 length: 14 amino acids. The CDR3 spells CSARDGGGSSPLHF. The CDR3 nucleotides are TGCAGTGCTAGAGATGGTGGGGGGAGCTCACCCCTCCACTTT.

At least ten counts were recorded for this clonotype. The rearrangement links TRBV10-3 to TRBJ2-5, with a tentative D call TRBD2 (5 bases). Germline lookup yields CDR1 ENHRY and CDR2 SYGVKD. The CDR3 has 13 residues. V was cut by 10 bases and J by 4 bases, with 16 bases left in between. The chain's CDR3 is CANRPDRGETQYF. CDR3 sequence (DNA): TGTGCCAATCGACCTGATCGGGGAGAGACCCAGTACTTC.

This clonotype was observed at least ten times. This rearrangement joins TRBV20-1 to TRBJ1-2; TRBD1 might be the D (5 bases). The CDR3 spans 11 residues. The V end lost 0 bases, the J end lost 7 bases, and 6 bases lay between the germline ends. Germline CDR1 is DFQATT and CDR2 is SNEGSKA (reference sequence). The CDR3 region is CSARDRAGYTF. CDR3 DNA: TGCAGTGCTAGAGACAGGGCTGGCTACACCTTC.

This clonotype was observed at least ten times. The CDR3 is CASSLDGIGANVLTF. DNA for the CDR3: TGTGCCAGCAGCTTAGATGGAATTGGGGCCAACGTCCTGACTTTC. The chain employs TRBV9 and TRBJ2-6; unclear D gene. This CDR3 has 15 amino acids. V was pared by 4 bases and J by 3 bases, with 11 bases between. Germline V CDR1 and CDR2: SGDLS, YYNGEE.

This clonotype has at least ten counts. The chain has TRBV29-1 and TRBJ2-3; D remains ambiguous. Germline V gene sequence: CDR1 SQVTM, CDR2 ANQGSEA. V lost 4 bases to trimming and J lost 7 bases, with 9 bases between them. The CDR3 runs 11 residues. CDR3 region: CSVGLWHTQYF. For the CDR3, the DNA is TGCAGCGTTGGGCTTTGGCATACGCAGTATTTT.

At least ten counts were recorded for this clonotype. CDR3 amino acids: CASRYEQGGVNTEAFF. CDR3 sequence (DNA): TGCGCCAGCAGATACGAACAGGGGGGGGTGAACACTGAAGCTTTCTTT. This chain connects TRBV5-1 to TRBJ1-1; 8 bases are shared with TRBD1. V was pared by 5 bases and J by 0 bases, with 9 bases of the junction left unmatched. The CDR3 is 16 residues long. Germline loops: CDR1 SGHRS, CDR2 YFSETQ.

A word on this clonotype: A much more abundant neighbour one base away suggests this may be a read error. The gene calls are TRBV6-5 and TRBJ1-2; D not certain. The V gene lost 7 bases and the J gene lost 12 bases, with 21 bases spanning the gap. The CDR3 is 13 residues long. The germline V gene has CDR1 MNHEY and CDR2 SVGAGI. As DNA, the CDR3 is TGTGCCAGCATCCGGGATTCTTGGCACGGCGACACCTTC. Its translation is CASIRDSWHGDTF.

Details on this clonotype: A single base separates this from a much larger clone, so it may be a read error. The CDR3 sequence is CASRPRDRGFTEAFF. CDR3 DNA sequence: TGTGCCAGCAGGCCACGGGACAGGGGGTTCACTGAAGCTTTCTTT. V usage is TRBV6-5 and J usage is TRBJ1-1; 11 bases match TRBD1. Germline V gives CDR1 MNHEY, CDR2 SVGAGI. The CDR3 extends over 15 amino acids. The trim removed 6 bases at V and 4 bases at J, leaving 7 bases unmatched.

The rearrangement links TRBV6-6 to TRBJ1-2, with unresolved D. The CDR3 is made up of 14 amino acids. Germline V gives CDR1 MNHNY, CDR2 SVGAGI (reference sequence). V lost 7 bases and J 5 bases, leaving 17 bases between the germline ends. The CDR3 reads CASKATDPSYGYTF. CDR3 nucleotide sequence: TGTGCCAGCAAGGCGACGGACCCCTCGTATGGCTACACCTTC.

This clonotype was detected many times. The chain couples TRBV5-1 to TRBJ1-6, with D possibly matching TRBD1 (5 bases). The CDR3 runs 14 residues. The germline gives CDR1 SGHRS, CDR2 YFSETQ. Trimming took 4 bases from V and 6 from J, leaving 11 bases between them. CDR3 in amino acids: CASSPGTANSPLHF. The DNA for the CDR3 is TGCGCCAGCAGCCCAGGGACGGCTAATTCACCCCTCCACTTT.

This clonotype showed up just a few times. The chain has TRBV6-6 and TRBJ1-2; D ambiguous. The CDR3 has 15 residues. Between the trimmed V and J ends, which lost 1 base and 0 bases, there was a span of 9 bases. CDR1 is MNHNY, CDR2 SVGAGI, per germline (reference sequence). CDR3 in DNA: TGTGCCAGCAGTTACTTTGGACCAGCTAACTATGGCTACACCTTC. This codes for CASSYFGPANYGYTF.

This clonotype is a singleton in its sample. Possible read error: a much larger clone is one base away. The chain has TRBV27 and TRBJ1-5, with D uncertain. CDR3 length equals 15 residues. Per the germline V gene, CDR1 is MNHEY and CDR2 is SMNVEV (reference sequence). The CDR3 coding sequence is TGTGCCAGCAGTCCCCCGGCCAGTAGCAATCAGCTCCAGCATTTT. It codes for CASSPPASSNQLQHF.

In this sample, this clonotype turned up many times. This chain uses TRBV20-1 with TRBJ2-5, with 12 bases identical to TRBD2. The CDR3 covers 18 residues. CDR1 and CDR2 from the germline V gene are DFQATT and SNEGSKA (reference sequence). J gave up 0 bases and V 0 bases, and 8 bases lay outside the gene matches. CDR3 loop: CSARDPSGGVLDQETQYF. The CDR3 DNA is TGCAGTGCTAGAGATCCTAGCGGGGGGGTTTTGGACCAAGAGACCCAGTACTTC.

This clonotype was detected many times. This chain uses TRBV3-1 with TRBJ1-1, with D uncertain. CDR3 length: 15 residues. Germline V CDR1 and CDR2: LGHDT, YNNKEL (reference sequence). Trimming stripped 8 bases from V and 4 bases from J, with 20 bases between. This chain's CDR3 is CASSSGSRLGTEAFF. The CDR3 bases are TGTGCCAGCTCTTCTGGAAGTCGGTTGGGCACTGAAGCTTTCTTT.

In its sample, this clonotype was seen many times. The J gene is TRBJ1-3, the V gene TRBV12-3 or TRBV12-4; perhaps TRBD1 as D (5 bases). Trimming removed 8 bases from V and 12 bases from J, with 23 bases in between. CDR3 length: 14 amino acids. CDR3 DNA: TGTGCCAGCTTTCTGGGGGGTATTGGACCCGGCATATATTTT. It yields the protein CASFLGGIGPGIYF.

This clonotype appeared many times. V and J are TRBV12-3 or TRBV12-4 and TRBJ1-1; D is ambiguous. The CDR3 loop spans 13 amino acids. The V end lost 3 bases, the J end lost 0 bases, and 5 bases lay between the germline ends. The CDR3 reads CASSFFLNTEAFF. Written as DNA, the CDR3 is TGTGCCAGCAGTTTTTTTTTGAACACTGAAGCTTTCTTT.

This clonotype was found many times. In DNA form, the CDR3 reads TGTGCCAGCAGCTTGGACAGGGGCGAGCAGTACTTC. As protein: CASSLDRGEQYF. V and J are TRBV11-2 and TRBJ2-7; 9 bases are a match to TRBD1. This CDR3 is built from 12 residues. Losses at the gene ends were 3 bases for V and 6 bases for J; bases not matched to a gene: 0. Germline V CDR1 and CDR2: SGHAT, FQNNGV.